Given below is one TCR beta chain in context. The data were produced by immunoSEQ multiplex PCR, yet TCRdb's version contains in-frame clones alone and is incomplete. Among approximately 30,000 clones listed, around 75% were seen once. The data originate from a study of PD-L1 blockade in urothelial cancer. Germline CDR1 SQVTM, CDR2 ANQGSEA. The CDR3 extends over 18 amino acids. V shed 4 bases and J 12 bases; nucleotides not matched to a gene: 21. Specimen: PBMCs, collected around atezolizumab (anti-PD-L1) treatment. The source of this sequence is a man aged 50 to 60 with urothelial cancer. J is TRBJ2-1 and V is TRBV29-1, with 13 bases fitting TRBD2. The DNA of the CDR3 is TGCAGCGTTGTCCCCCGGGGGCGGACTAGCGGGAGTGGATTGTCGCAGTTCTTC. Protein product: CSVVPRGRTSGSGLSQFF.